This record covers a single T cell receptor (beta chain). This clone's antigen is unknown. Base qualities are not recorded, but no much larger clone differs from it by a single base. The cohort comprised some 700 healthy bone marrow donors. At the time of sampling, every cohort member was nominally healthy, though immune exposures that went unrecorded were likely present. The donor was CMV seropositive and was included in the group of some 290 seropositive cohort members. A peripheral blood sample was provided by each donor, and peripheral blood mononuclear cells were used for TCR beta sequencing. Genomic DNA was extracted from the blood cell samples with the Qiagen DNeasy Blood Extraction Kit. Library construction relied on the immunoSEQ multiplex PCR assay. A mixture of 60 forward primers for TCR Vbeta segments and 13 reverse primers for TCR Jbeta segments was used in the multiplex PCR. A multiplex PCR assay on genomic DNA amplified the CDR3 region of rearranged TCR beta genes. The amplified TCR beta libraries were sequenced on the Illumina HiSeq System as 87-base-pair reads. The authors' analysis ran thus. A later analysis counted tens of millions of unique TCR beta chains across the roughly 700 repertoires, and some 11 million of these chains were shared by at least two donors. A nearest-neighbor algorithm error-corrected the raw reads and collapsed the reads into unique sequences, merging closely related sequences to remove PCR and sequencing errors. CDR3 sequences were aligned to IMGT reference sequences to assign V, D and J gene segments. Each retained sequence needed at least a six-nucleotide match to both a V gene segment and a J gene segment. A rearrangement was called productive if the CDR3 had no stop codons and remained in frame with V and J, and every other rearrangement was called non-productive. Following IMGT convention, CDR3 was defined as the stretch from the second conserved V-encoded cysteine up to the conserved J-encoded phenylalanine. The earlier analysis of 500 to 650 of the donors excluded any sequence lacking an unambiguous match to a single V gene segment. An earlier analysis of 587 of the donors classified V segments as functional when productive rearrangements were above 56.7% and as segregating when the standard deviation between donors was above 5%. A statistical classification framework was built for diagnosing cytomegalovirus status from the catalog of TCR beta chain sequences. In a later analysis, TCR nucleotide sequences were compared against IMGT/GENE-DB human TR gene sequences so that V and J genes could be assigned. A later analysis assigned CDR3 sequences and most-parsimonious VDJ recombination scenarios with the TCRdist pipeline. In a later analysis, each TCR beta chain was defined by its CDR3 amino acid sequence together with its V-gene family, and reads without a unique V-gene family were excluded. To address suspected cross-contamination and a sequencing artifact, a later analysis removed roughly 640 highly shared, low-generation-probability nucleotide sequences. For each public chain, a later analysis derived a clonal expansion index from normalized ranks of inferred template counts within each repertoire. In a later analysis, generation probabilities were computed with a VDJ recombination model fitted to out-of-frame rearrangements, and the resulting probabilities were checked against IGoR. A later analysis scored TCR-TCR, TCR-HLA and TCR-CMV co-occurrence with hypergeometric tests, applying a repertoire-size bias correction to TCR pairs. To estimate false discovery rates, a later analysis permuted the HLA or CMV assignments 20 times. In a later analysis, co-occurring TCRs were grouped with DBSCAN, and TCRdist sequence similarity was added when clustering was performed within HLA-allele-positive subsets. Co-occurrence clustering excluded repertoires with fewer than 30,000 or more than 120,000 public chains, plus five with anomalous nucleotide sharing. The clones in this table, taken by TCRdb from immuneACCESS, are in-frame only. Not every clone is retained; where verified, under half of the shortfall comes from an unresolved V gene, and the cause of the rest is unknown. V and J calls and clone size follow that table, whereas D and trimming were derived from the DNA. The sample table contains some 200,000 clones; only one count was recorded for 77% of them. The ten largest clones represent 2.5% to 3.5% of the sample.

This sample is drawn from a study of cytomegalovirus exposure and HLA in healthy donors (dated by TCRdb to 2016 to 2017). Looking at the study overall: According to an earlier analysis of 450 to 650 of the donors, 150 million to 200 million T cells yielded 90 million to 130 million unique TCR beta sequences and approximately 280 Gb of sequence data. Among the approximately 400 genotyped donors, approximately 76% belonged to the genetic ancestry cluster associated with self-reported Caucasian donors. Genome-wide SNP genotypes for about 65% of the 666 donors were used in a later genetic analysis, which treated that subset as a discovery cohort. Roughly 300 gigabases of sequencing data and 70 million to 85 million unique TCR sequences were included in an early release covering around 650 HLA-typed donors. Among 398 genotyped donors of the cohort, an average of approximately 240,000 unique TCR beta nucleotide sequences was sequenced per donor, of which 15% to 20% were non-productive. In the later analysis, no new phenotypic data were used to find candidate immune exposures; instead, reliance was placed on TCR beta sequences and their occurrence across donors. The study combined high-throughput TCR immunosequencing, statistical association of individual TCRs with disease status, and machine learning to predict cytomegalovirus infection status. A separate validation cohort of roughly 110 different subjects was used in addition to the roughly 620-subject first cohort. Typing coverage varied by locus: 629-630 donors for A, B, C, DRB1 and DQB1; 500 to 550 for DQA1; some 610 for DPA1; approximately 470 for DPB1. The study aimed to test whether cataloging public T cell receptors could reveal signatures of past pathogen exposure. Both class I and class II loci were covered by HLA typing, at four-digit resolution. Donor age, sex, ethnicity and CMV serostatus were compiled alongside the repertoire data. All discovery cohort repertoires had been generated on a single sequencing platform. The study profiled the T cell repertoires of 550 to 700 subjects by immunosequencing and related them to cytomegalovirus serostatus. A later analysis re-examined previously published TCR beta repertoires from just over 650 donors and added high-resolution HLA genotyping to investigate patterns of TCR occurrence. An earlier analysis of 450 to 750 of the donors used high-throughput TCR beta sequencing to judge whether each TCR beta V gene segment behaved as functional or pseudogenic. Five DR-DQ haplotypes were handled as single units for association and clustering, since linkage in the cohort was strong. What the work shows at the level of the full study, not this receptor alone: A total of roughly 160 TCR beta chains were listed by the study as associated with cytomegalovirus. According to a later genetic analysis, donors in an Asian-associated ancestry cluster had fewer N-insertions in productive TCRs than the approximately 630-donor mean. Cytomegalovirus status was reported to be diagnosed by the classifier with high specificity and sensitivity in both the original and validation cohorts. A further reported finding was that TCR beta sequences accurately predicted the HLA-A and HLA-B alleles for most subjects in the first cohort. In a later analysis, most CMV-associated TCR beta chains were found to appear HLA-restricted, with HLA associations seemingly driven largely by CMV exposure. Because some donors lacked HLA typing at each locus, the association tests relied only on the typed subset. A later genetic analysis associated a missense DCLRE1C variant with V-gene and J-gene trimming of TCR beta chains, and an independent cohort replicated the association. A few of the identified cytomegalovirus-associated TCR beta chains were confirmed in vitro to be specific for cytomegalovirus antigens. Strong co-occurrence of HLA alleles, especially DR and DQ, made assigning TCR associations to individual alleles difficult. In this cohort, only TCR beta chains were sequenced, and detectable features were limited by the absence of alpha or paired-chain data. Correlated functional status among segregating V segments might be attributable to linkage disequilibrium, but an unknown experimental factor could not be ruled out. While some public TCRs were present in many individuals, most TCR sequences turned up only very rarely across donors. Because counts were too low, under 20 rarely observed V segments, including chromosome 9 orphons, were left out of the earlier analysis of 587 of the donors. The only immune exposure information available for the cohort was CMV serostatus. A later analysis found that HLA-associated TCR beta chains were more clonally expanded and had lower generation probabilities than equally common non-associated chains. A cluster of highly shared sequence variants was judged likely to represent a technical artifact of the sequencing pipeline. It was suggested by the authors that the approach could potentially be generalized to other disease states and immunological phenotypes. Roughly uniform sequencing depth across donors was assumed in presence/absence analyses, although this assumption may not hold. Because the 87-base-pair reads could not distinguish some IMGT-functional V segments, including TRBV6-2 and TRBV6-3, those segments were excluded. Specific HLA alleles were associated with about 17,000 TCR beta sequences at a false discovery rate of 0.05 in a later analysis. According to a later analysis, parvovirus B19, influenza, CMV and Epstein-Barr virus appeared linked to several top co-occurrence clusters. An earlier analysis of around 500 of the donors showed that most TCR beta V segments appeared in productive rearrangements either about 87% or about 30% of the time, which broadly matched IMGT annotations. In a later analysis, the rate of TCR association differed among HLA loci, with DRB1 alleles having the most associated TCRs and HLA-C alleles having the fewest.

Germline trimming: 4 bases from V, 5 bases from J; junction bases outside gene matches: 2. Measured from the cysteine to the phenylalanine, the CDR3 is 14 residues long. Of the read, only the CDR3 DNA is kept; its 42 bases are in frame from base 1. The CDR1 and CDR2 encoded by the germline V gene are MDHEN and SYDVKM. This clonotype originated in a woman in her fifties or sixties in good health and CMV-seropositive. Recombination joined TRBV28 with TRBJ1-5; a stretch of 10 junction bases matches TRBD1. The sample taken for sequencing was PBMCs. The CDR3 corresponds to CASSYGQGDQPQHF. The DNA reads as follows: TGTGCCAGCAGTTATGGACAGGGGGATCAGCCCCAGCATTTT.